This entry lists 18 T cell receptor beta chains sequenced from one sample in a study of CD8 T cells in ankylosing spondylitis. TCRdb recomputed calls from the 5' RACE reads with MiXCR, one row per CDR3 protein. The sample carries 120,000 or so distinct CDR3 sequences, roughly an eighth recorded once. Sequencing was done on a sample of blood, either unsorted or a sorted T cell fraction (not recorded which). These receptors were collected from a female donor with ankylosing spondylitis or in good health (not recorded which).

This clonotype was detected many times. The chain uses TRBV7-9 and TRBJ2-1; TRBD2 matches 8 bases. Germline-derived CDR1 and CDR2 are SEHNR and FQNEAQ (reference sequence). The CDR3 runs to 15 residues. V lost 4 bases, J lost 2 bases, and 4 bases stayed unmatched. The CDR3 DNA reads TGTGCCAGCAGCTCGTTAGCGGGGCCCTACAATGAGCAGTTCTTC. Residues: CASSSLAGPYNEQFF.

This clonotype was detected ten times or more. This rearrangement joins TRBV15 to TRBJ1-1; 9 bases match TRBD1. The germline V gene has CDR1 LNHNV and CDR2 YYDKDF (reference sequence). Losses at the gene ends were 3 bases for V and 1 base for J; bases not matched to a gene: 3. This CDR3 spans 15 amino acids. The CDR3 DNA reads TGTGCCACCAGCAGGTACAGGGGGCGGAACACTGAAGCTTTCTTT. Its translation: CATSRYRGRNTEAFF.

The rearrangement links TRBV14 to TRBJ2-2; D not certain. Deletions cut 3 bases from V and 2 bases from J, with 7 bases between. Germline CDR1 SGHDN, CDR2 FVKESK. CDR3 length: 14 residues. The CDR3 DNA sequence: TGTGCCAGCAGCCAGAACTACAACACCGGGGAGCTGTTTTTT. It encodes CASSQNYNTGELFF. The entire variable domain, with the rest obtained from reference TRBV14 and TRBJ2-2, is as follows: EAGVTQFPSHSVIEKGQTVTLRCDPISGHDNLYWYRRVMGKEIKFLLHFVKESKQDESGMPNNRFLAERTGGTYSTLKVQPAELEDSGVYFCASSQNYNTGELFFGEGSRLTVL.

This chain uses TRBV28 with TRBJ2-7; D may be TRBD2 (6 bases). The CDR3 loop spans 19 amino acids. V was pared by 3 bases and J by 3 bases, with 27 bases between. Germline values: CDR1 MDHEN, CDR2 SYDVKM. The CDR3 nucleotides are TGTGCCAGCAGTTTCTGGAATATCGGCAGGGAGGAGAAAAACTACGAGCAGTACTTC. It translates to CASSFWNIGREEKNYEQYF.

This clonotype has ten or more counts. J is TRBJ2-2 and V is TRBV4-1; no reliable D call. The ends were cut back, 4 bases at V and 0 bases at J, with 18 bases in the middle. This CDR3 is 18 amino acids long. In germline, CDR1 is MGHRA, CDR2 YSYEKL. The CDR3 region is CASSPGPLASPNTGELFF. DNA for the CDR3: TGCGCCAGCAGCCCCGGTCCCCTGGCTAGTCCGAACACCGGGGAGCTGTTTTTT.

This clonotype was seen more than once but under ten times. V gene TRBV7-2 combines with J gene TRBJ2-5; D is uncertain. The V and J ends lost 5 bases and 5 bases respectively, with 15 bases between them. This CDR3 is 14 amino acids long. Per the germline V gene, CDR1 is SGHTA and CDR2 is FQGNSA. In DNA form, the CDR3 reads TGTGCCAGCAGCCCCGGTGGGGTTCGGGAGACCCAGTACTTC. Protein sequence: CASSPGGVRETQYF.

This clonotype was recorded at least ten times. This chain connects TRBV7-9 to TRBJ1-6; D remains ambiguous. CDR1 and CDR2 (germline): SEHNR, FQNEAQ (reference sequence). The V end was cut by 4 bases, the J end by 1 base, with 8 bases between. The CDR3 is made up of 15 amino acids. CDR3 in amino acids: CASSSGESYNSPLHF. In DNA form, the CDR3 reads TGTGCCAGCAGCTCCGGGGAGTCCTATAATTCACCCCTCCACTTT.

This clonotype was seen repeatedly, ten times or more. V and J are TRBV20-1 and TRBJ2-7, with D tentatively TRBD2 (6 bases). In germline, CDR1 is DFQATT, CDR2 SNEGSKA (reference sequence). CDR3 length equals 14 residues. V dropped 4 bases and J dropped 1 base, with 14 bases sitting between them. This chain's CDR3 is CSAIDSGPSYEQYF. Written as DNA, the CDR3 is TGCAGTGCTATAGATAGCGGACCATCCTACGAGCAGTACTTC.

This clonotype was counted only a few times. This clone may be a read error of a much larger clone one base away. The chain recombines TRBV20-1 with TRBJ1-1, with D possibly being TRBD1 (5 bases). The germline V gene has CDR1 DFQATT and CDR2 SNEGSKA (reference sequence). This CDR3 comprises 12 residues. V lost 5 bases, J lost 7 bases, and 14 bases lay in between. CDR3 DNA: TGCAGTGCTGGGACCGGGGAGGGTGAAGCTTTCTTT. As protein: CSAGTGEGEAFF.

The sample holds a few counts of this clonotype. The V gene is TRBV12-3 or TRBV12-4, the J gene TRBJ1-1; D gene ambiguous. Trimming shortened V by 3 bases and J by 4 bases, and 9 bases separated the two germline ends. The CDR3 totals 13 residues. CDR3 amino acids: CASSLIWGTEAFF. The CDR3, as DNA: TGTGCCAGCAGTTTGATCTGGGGCACTGAAGCTTTCTTT.

This clonotype turned up a few times. The chain combines TRBV7-9 with TRBJ2-2; 7 bases align to TRBD1. CDR3 length: 16 residues. V lost 5 bases, J lost 1 base, and 7 bases stayed unmatched. Germline-derived CDR1 and CDR2 are SEHNR and FQNEAQ (reference sequence). DNA for the CDR3: TGTGCCAGCAGCCTTGCGACAGGGCAGAACACCGGGGAGCTGTTTTTT. Translating gives CASSLATGQNTGELFF.

This clonotype was found many times. V is TRBV5-1 and J is TRBJ2-5; 8 nucleotides line up with TRBD2. This CDR3 comprises 18 residues. Germline loops: CDR1 SGHRS, CDR2 YFSETQ. With V trimmed by 0 bases and J by 5 bases, 15 bases remained unmatched. As DNA, the CDR3 is TGCGCCAGCAGCTTGGCAGGGAGCGGGGGACCCGCGAGGGAGACCCAGTACTTC. The encoded protein is CASSLAGSGGPARETQYF. The entire variable domain, with the rest obtained from reference TRBV5-1 and TRBJ2-5, is as follows: KAGVTQTPRYLIKTRGQQVTLSCSPISGHRSVSWYQQTPGQGLQFLFEYFSETQRNKGNFPGRFSGRQFSNSRSEMNVSTLELGDSALYLCASSLAGSGGPARETQYFGPGTRLLVL.

This clonotype was recorded at least ten times. The gene calls are TRBV6-6 and TRBJ2-5; no definite D call. Between the trimmed V and J ends, which lost 2 bases and 5 bases, there was a span of 9 bases. Germline lookup yields CDR1 MNHNY and CDR2 SVGAGI (reference sequence). This CDR3 is 13 amino acids long. The CDR3 region is CASSYVWMETQYF. The CDR3 DNA sequence: TGTGCCAGCAGTTACGTATGGATGGAGACCCAGTACTTC.

The J gene is TRBJ2-7, the V gene TRBV5-1, with TRBD2 identical over 7 bases. The junction had 6 bases not matched to a gene; V was cut back by 0 bases and J by 0 bases. Germline lookup yields CDR1 SGHRS and CDR2 YFSETQ. The CDR3 runs 16 residues. The CDR3 nucleotides read TGCGCCAGCAGCTTGGCCCCCAGCGGGGCCTCCTACGAGCAGTACTTC. It translates to CASSLAPSGASYEQYF.

This sequence joins TRBV15 and TRBJ1-4, with unresolved D. The germline CDR1 and CDR2 sequences are LNHNV and YYDKDF (reference sequence). V gave up 0 bases and J gave up 7 bases, with 9 bases separating them. This CDR3 has 14 amino acids. As DNA, the CDR3 is TGTGCCACCAGCAGAGATTGGGTCTCTGAAAAACTGTTTTTT. Encoded protein: CATSRDWVSEKLFF. The full variable domain, its missing parts supplied by reference TRBV15 and TRBJ1-4, is DAMVIQNPRYQVTQFGKPVTLSCSQTLNHNVMYWYQQKSSQAPKLLFHYYDKDFNNEADTPDNFQSRRPNTSFCFLDIRSPGLGDTAMYLCATSRDWVSEKLFFGSGTQLSVL.

This clonotype has a handful of counts. The chain employs TRBV2 and TRBJ2-3, with 14 bases lining up with TRBD2. Trimming took 4 bases from V and 6 from J; bases not matched to a gene: 6. Germline loops: CDR1 SNHLY, CDR2 FYNNEI. This CDR3 is built from 16 residues. This CDR3 is CASSGGLAGGRDTQYF. In nucleotides, the CDR3 is TGTGCCAGCAGTGGCGGACTAGCGGGGGGCAGGGATACGCAGTATTTT.

This clonotype was recorded many times. The chain employs TRBV12-3 or TRBV12-4 and TRBJ2-1; D is unclear. The V end lost 0 bases, the J end lost 7 bases, and 19 bases lay between the germline ends. The CDR3 length is 17 residues. The CDR3 loop is CASSLALIASGKNEQFF. In DNA, the CDR3 is TGTGCCAGCAGTTTAGCGCTAATTGCGAGTGGGAAAAATGAGCAGTTCTTC.

The chain couples TRBV7-2 to TRBJ2-1; D ambiguous. CDR3 length: 17 amino acids. The germline CDR1 and CDR2 sequences are SGHTA and FQGNSA. With 0 bases removed from V and 0 bases from J, the gap between germline ends came to 12 bases. The CDR3 loop is CASSLAIRQYSYNEQFF. The CDR3 bases are TGTGCCAGCAGCTTAGCCATACGGCAATACTCCTACAATGAGCAGTTCTTC.